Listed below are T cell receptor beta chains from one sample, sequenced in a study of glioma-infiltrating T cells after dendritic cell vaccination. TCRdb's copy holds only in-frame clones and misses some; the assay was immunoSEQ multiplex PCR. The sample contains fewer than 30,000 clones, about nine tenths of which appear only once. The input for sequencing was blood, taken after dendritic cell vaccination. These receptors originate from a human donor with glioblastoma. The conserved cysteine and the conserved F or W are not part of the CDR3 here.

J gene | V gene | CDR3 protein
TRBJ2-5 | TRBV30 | AWNSGTSFQETQY
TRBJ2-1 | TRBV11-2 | ASSFGTTLYNEQF
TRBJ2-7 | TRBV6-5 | ASSYGSGGYEQY
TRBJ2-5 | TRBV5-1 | ASSSTRLAGGETQY
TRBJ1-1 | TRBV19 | ASSIDNGQNTEAF
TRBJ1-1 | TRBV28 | ASSLGGSDTEAF
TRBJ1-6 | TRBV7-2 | ASSRRTGSAHSPLH
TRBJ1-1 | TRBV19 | ASSYGRANTEAF
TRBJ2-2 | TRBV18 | ASSPGAGSGELF
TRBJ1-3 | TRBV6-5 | ATANNAGNTIY
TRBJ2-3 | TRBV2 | ASSERATDTQY
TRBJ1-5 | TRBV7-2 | ASSRIYSNQPQH
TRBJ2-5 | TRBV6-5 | ASSPGPEGRETQY
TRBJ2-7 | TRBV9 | ASGPRPGQGGEQY
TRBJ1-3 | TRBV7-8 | ASSRRDRGPGNTIY
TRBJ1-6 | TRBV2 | ASSFPTGGSLSPLH
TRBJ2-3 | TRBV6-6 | ASSSQGDTQY
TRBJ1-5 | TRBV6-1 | ASSAGTGNQPQH
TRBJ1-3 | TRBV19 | ASSSQGRGGSLGNTIY
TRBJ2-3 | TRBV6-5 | ASSSGANRGGTQY
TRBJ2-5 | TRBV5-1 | ASSANGEGSETQY
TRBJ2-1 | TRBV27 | ASSLMAGGHNEQF
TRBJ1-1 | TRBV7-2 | ASSPSAGRSEAF
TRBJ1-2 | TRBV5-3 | ARSLGPSLRDGYT
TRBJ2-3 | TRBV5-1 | ASSLEAARSDTQY